The clone carrying this T cell receptor beta chain appeared many times. Its antigen is unknown. This sample was taken from a study of T cells in Graves' hyperthyroidism and ophthalmopathy. Whole-study results and caveats: In blood, most of the thyroid clonotypes expanded above 0.001 were also present.

Trimming removed 7 bases at V and 4 bases at J, with 13 bases between. The germline V gene encodes CDR1 MNHEY and CDR2 SMNVEV (reference sequence). The CDR3 has 13 amino acids. Amplification of TCR beta CDR3 regions used RNA as the template. The HTBI primer set was used in a first-round RT-PCR of the TCR CDR3. TCRdb itself ran the multiplex PCR reads through MiXCR, one entry per CDR3 protein. The sample records roughly 350,000 distinct CDR3 sequences, around 13% being singletons. J is TRBJ1-2 and V is TRBV27; perhaps TRBD1 as D (5 bases). The sample consisted of blood. This receptor was taken from a woman under 40 with Graves' ophthalmopathy. In nucleotides, the CDR3 is TGTGCCAGCACCAGAGCGGGGACCTATGGCTACACCTTC. Residues: CASTRAGTYGYTF.